The 26 T cell receptor beta chains listed next were all sequenced from one sample in a study of T cell clonality in common variable immunodeficiency. Clones were read by immunoSEQ multiplex PCR, and TCRdb kept only the in-frame ones, dropping some. The repertoire yields some 80,000 clones, none seen only once; the top ten contain around 0.8%. The sample was peripheral blood mononuclear cells. Receptors originate from a person aged 18 to 75 in good health.

This clone was counted many times. The CDR3 is cut off 3 residues early in the read; its end comes from the germline J gene. V gene TRBV20-1 combines with J gene TRBJ2-1; D is perhaps TRBD2 (6 bases). The germline V and J ends were trimmed by 6 bases and 3 bases, with 21 bases remaining between them. Germline V gives CDR1 DFQATT, CDR2 SNEGSKA (reference sequence). CDR3 length equals 16 residues. The part of the CDR3 DNA that was read is TGCAGTGCCACTCACTGGCGGGGCCCAAACTACAATGAG. This translates into CSATHWRGPNYNE. The full CDR3 reads CSATHWRGPNYNEQFF.

This clone has a count of ten or more. The read ends 3 residues shy of where the CDR3 ends; the end is completed using the germline J gene. This sequence joins TRBV19 and TRBJ2-1, with 11 bases that match TRBD1. The CDR3 runs to 14 residues. Unmatched junction bases numbered 8, after V lost 9 bases and J lost 7 bases. The germline CDR1 and CDR2 sequences are LNHDA and SQIVND (reference sequence). The DNA read from the CDR3 is TGTGCCAGCAGACCAGGGACAGGGGGAAATGAG. This sequence encodes CASRPGTGGNE. The entire CDR3 sequence reads CASRPGTGGNEQFF.

This clone was counted ten times or more. The read halts 3 residues ahead of the CDR3 end, with the missing end drawn from the germline J gene. This chain connects TRBV5-1 to TRBJ2-2, with 9 nucleotides matching TRBD1. The CDR3 totals 15 residues. Trimming took 1 base from V and 5 from J; bases not matched to a gene: 3. Germline-derived CDR1 and CDR2 are SGHRS and YFSETQ. CDR3 in amino acids: CASSLTGTGTGELFF. Incomplete CDR3 DNA: TGCGCCAGCAGCTTGACCGGGACAGGGACCGGGGAG. Variable domain in full (rest from reference TRBV5-1 and TRBJ2-2): KAGVTQTPRYLIKTRGQQVTLSCSPISGHRSVSWYQQTPGQGLQFLFEYFSETQRNKGNFPGRFSGRQFSNSRSEMNVSTLELGDSALYLCASSLTGTGTGELFFGEGSRLTVL.

This clone was found many times. The read terminates 3 residues ahead of where the CDR3 ends, so the germline J gene completes it. This sample includes further DNA sequences coding for the same CDR3. The chain employs TRBV30 and TRBJ2-7; TRBD1 agrees at 9 bases. This CDR3 comprises 11 residues. CDR1 is GTSNPN and CDR2 is SVGIG in the germline V gene (reference sequence). V lost 5 bases and J lost 6; bases outside the gene matches: 2. CDR3 sequence reads: CAWGTGIEQYF. CDR3 DNA (partial): TGTGCCTGGGGGACAGGGATCGAG.

This clone was observed many times. Read coverage stops 3 residues before the CDR3 terminus; the germline J gene supplies the remainder. J is TRBJ1-6 and V is TRBV20-1; TRBD1 is a possible D gene (5 bases). CDR3 length: 19 amino acids. V was cut by 6 bases and J by 0 bases, with 24 bases left in between. Germline-derived CDR1 and CDR2 are DFQATT and SNEGSKA (reference sequence). This chain's CDR3 is CSALSPLSGLSSYNSPLHF. Incomplete CDR3 DNA: TGCAGTGCCCTGAGCCCCCTATCAGGGTTAAGCTCCTATAATTCACCC.

This clone was detected many times. The read stops 3 residues short of the end of the CDR3; the missing end is completed from the germline J gene. V is TRBV5-4 and J is TRBJ1-2; no clear D gene. Trimming took 0 bases from V and 4 from J, leaving 10 bases between them. Germline CDR1 SGHNT, CDR2 YYREEE (reference sequence). The CDR3 covers 14 residues. The chain's CDR3 is CASSLASEVYGYTF. The DNA read from the CDR3 is TGTGCCAGCAGCTTGGCCTCAGAAGTCTATGGC.

The sample holds many counts of this clone. A read error may produce the germline difference seen at one junction end. The read halts 3 residues ahead of the CDR3 end, with the missing end drawn from the germline J gene. This sequence joins TRBV4-2 and TRBJ1-6, with TRBD1 matching over 11 bases. Germline V lookup: CDR1 LGHNA, CDR2 YNFKEQ. The CDR3 length is 16 residues. This CDR3 reads CASTSESGTGGSPLHF. The sequenced part of the CDR3 DNA is TGCGCCAGCACCTCAGAGTCCGGGACAGGGGGTTCACCC.

This clone was counted at least ten times. Incomplete CDR3 DNA: TGCGCCAGCAGCGCTTGGGGGACTAATTACGAG. Its translation: CASSAWGTNYE. The full CDR3 reads CASSAWGTNYEQYF. J is TRBJ2-7 and V is TRBV5-1, with 7 bases aligning to TRBD2. The CDR3 goes on 3 residues after the read ends, and that part is filled in from the germline J gene. Germline V gives CDR1 SGHRS, CDR2 YFSETQ. The ends lost 4 bases at V and 4 bases at J; junction bases unmatched: 8. This CDR3 region has 14 residues.

The sample holds many counts of this clone. The read terminates 3 residues before the CDR3 end, so the remaining end is supplied by the germline J gene. The chain has TRBV19 and TRBJ1-1; D unclear. CDR1 and CDR2 (germline): LNHDA, SQIVND (reference sequence). The CDR3 runs 11 residues. CDR3 DNA (partial): TGTGCCAGTAGTGTCGGTAGCCAA. Protein: CASSVGSQ. From start to end, the CDR3 is CASSVGSQAFF. The whole variable domain, remainder taken from reference TRBV19 and TRBJ1-1, is DGGITQSPKYLFRKEGQNVTLSCEQNLNHDAMYWYRQDPGQGLRLIYYSQIVNDFQKGDIAEGYSVSREKKESFPLTVTSAQKNPTAFYLCASSVGSQAFFGQGTRLTVV.

This clone was found many times. CDR3 residues: CASSPGLAGGFEQYF. The DNA read from the CDR3 is TGTGCCAGCTCACCGGGACTAGCGGGAGGGTTCGAG. The chain uses TRBV18 and TRBJ2-7; 16 bases are a match to TRBD2. The read stops 3 residues short of the end of the CDR3; the missing end is completed from the germline J gene. The CDR3 length is 15 residues. J was trimmed by 6 bases and V by 3 bases; bases with no gene match: 2. CDR1 is KGHSH, CDR2 LQKENI, per germline.

In this sample, this clone turned up many times. The missing CDR3 end, 3 residues past where the read stops, is filled in from the germline J gene. The chain links TRBV20-1 to TRBJ2-1; 9 nucleotides agree with TRBD1. J gave up 9 bases and V 5 bases, and 17 bases lay outside the gene matches. Germline lookup yields CDR1 DFQATT and CDR2 SNEGSKA (reference sequence). The CDR3 spans 16 residues. The DNA read from the CDR3 is TGCAGTGCTCCCATCGGCCCGGGACAGGGAATGGGTGAG. Translating it yields CSAPIGPGQGMGE. The whole CDR3 reads CSAPIGPGQGMGEQFF.

This clone was seen repeatedly, ten times or more. The read is 3 residues too short to cover the CDR3 end, so that end is filled in from the germline J gene. The V and J genes are TRBV6-1 and TRBJ1-5; possible D gene TRBD1, 6 bases. The germline gives CDR1 MNHNS, CDR2 SASEGT. V lost 1 base to trimming and J lost 7 bases, with 8 bases between them. The CDR3 loop spans 13 amino acids. Here the CDR3 reads CASSEGGLQPQHF. CDR3 DNA, as far as it was read: TGTGCCAGCAGTGAAGGGGGGCTCCAGCCC.

This clone was seen at least ten times. The read comes to an end 3 residues before the CDR3 does, leaving the germline J gene to fill in the end. V usage is TRBV30 and J usage is TRBJ2-7, with 9 bases matching TRBD1. This CDR3 spans 14 amino acids. Per germline, CDR1 GTSNPN and CDR2 SVGIG (reference sequence). Unmatched junction bases numbered 5, after V lost 4 bases and J lost 1 base. CDR3 bases read: TGTGCCTGGAACCCGGGACAGGGATCCTACGAG. The encoded protein is CAWNPGQGSYE. In full, the CDR3 is CAWNPGQGSYEQYF.

Ten or more counts support this clone. The read gets to within 3 residues of the CDR3 end, and the germline J gene fills in the rest. The genes are TRBV4-1 and TRBJ2-2, with TRBD1 matching over 9 bases. V shed 6 bases and J 3 bases; nucleotides not matched to a gene: 5. CDR1 is MGHRA, CDR2 YSYEKL, per germline. The CDR3 consists of 15 residues. The CDR3 sequence: CASSTGTGHTGELFF. CDR3 bases read: TGCGCCAGCAGTACCGGGACAGGGCACACCGGGGAG.

This clone was seen at least ten times. Read data end 3 residues before the CDR3 end; the end is taken from the germline J gene. The chain employs TRBV15 and TRBJ1-2, with D unclear. The germline V gene encodes CDR1 LNHNV and CDR2 YYDKDF (reference sequence). This CDR3 contains 15 residues. Deletions cut 8 bases from V and 3 bases from J, with 19 bases between. CDR3 DNA, as far as it was read: TGTGCCACCCAGGTTATAGTAGGCAACCACTATGGC. This gives the protein CATQVIVGNHYG. In full, the CDR3 is CATQVIVGNHYGYTF.

This clone was detected ten times or more. The read terminates 3 residues before the CDR3 end, so the remaining end is supplied by the germline J gene. The V call is TRBV5-6, the J call TRBJ1-1; 8 bases fit TRBD1. The CDR3 covers 15 residues. Germline CDR1 SGHDT, CDR2 YYEEEE. The J segment lost 4 bases and the V segment lost 2 bases, leaving 7 bases of the junction unmatched. The CDR3: CASSFFAQGATEAFF. The sequenced CDR3 bases are TGTGCCAGCAGCTTCTTCGCCCAGGGGGCCACTGAA.

This clone was counted many times. Read data end 3 residues before the CDR3 end; the end is taken from the germline J gene. The rearrangement uses TRBV7-2 and TRBJ2-3; D ambiguous. The CDR3 is made up of 14 amino acids. V dropped 1 base and J dropped 3 bases, with 8 bases sitting between them. The germline CDR1 and CDR2 sequences are SGHTA and FQGNSA. CDR3 protein: CASSLDVLTDTQYF. The part of the CDR3 DNA that was read is TGTGCCAGCAGCTTAGATGTCCTTACAGATACG.

This clone was recorded many times. The read ends 3 residues early relative to the CDR3; the germline J gene fills the gap. The V gene is TRBV7-8, the J gene TRBJ2-3, with D possibly being TRBD1 (5 bases). The CDR3 length is 15 residues. CDR1 and CDR2 (germline): SGHVS, FQNEAQ. The V end was cut by 2 bases, the J end by 6 bases, with 15 bases between. Incomplete CDR3 DNA: TGTGCCAGCAGCTTAAGCGTGCTACCAGGGGATACG. Its protein product is CASSLSVLPGDT. The complete CDR3 sequence is CASSLSVLPGDTQYF.

This clone was detected many times. Coverage ceases 3 residues before the CDR3 finishes, and the germline J gene fills in the end. This rearrangement joins TRBV19 to TRBJ2-7, with a tentative D call TRBD1 (6 bases). Trimming pared 1 base from V and 1 base from J, leaving 14 bases between. The germline V gene encodes CDR1 LNHDA and CDR2 SQIVND (reference sequence). This CDR3 contains 16 residues. CDR3 sequence: CASSIGAGAVSYEQYF. CDR3 bases read: TGTGCCAGTAGTATAGGGGCAGGGGCTGTATCCTACGAG. The variable domain in full, completed from reference TRBV19 and TRBJ2-7, reads DGGITQSPKYLFRKEGQNVTLSCEQNLNHDAMYWYRQDPGQGLRLIYYSQIVNDFQKGDIAEGYSVSREKKESFPLTVTSAQKNPTAFYLCASSIGAGAVSYEQYFGPGTRLTVT.

The table lists this clone with many counts. The CDR3 is cut off 3 residues early in the read; its end comes from the germline J gene. The chain has TRBV6-1 and TRBJ2-7, with 8 bases that match TRBD1. The germline V gene has CDR1 MNHNS and CDR2 SASEGT. This CDR3 comprises 18 residues. Unmatched junction bases numbered 11, after V lost 1 base and J lost 0 bases. The CDR3: CASSEGLSGTGVSYEQYF. CDR3 DNA (partial): TGTGCCAGCAGTGAAGGTCTATCGGGGACAGGCGTCTCCTACGAG.

The sample holds many counts of this clone. The sequence runs out 3 residues before the end of the CDR3; the remainder is reconstructed from the germline J gene. The chain carries TRBV18 and TRBJ1-1; D is possibly TRBD1 (6 bases). CDR1 and CDR2 from the germline V gene are KGHSH and LQKENI. Trimming stripped 5 bases from V and 5 bases from J, with 18 bases between. The CDR3 spans 15 residues. The covered CDR3 bases are TGTGCCAGCTCAGCCTACAGGGATGGCGGGACTGAA. This translates into CASSAYRDGGTE. The full CDR3 reads CASSAYRDGGTEAFF.

This clone was picked up many times. Germline and junction disagree at one end, which may indicate a read error. The read finishes 3 residues shy of the CDR3 end, and the germline J gene is used to complete it. V is TRBV7-7 and J is TRBJ2-1, with 10 bases that match TRBD2. Per the germline V gene, CDR1 is SSHAT and CDR2 is FNYEAQ (reference sequence). The CDR3 is made up of 18 amino acids. CDR3 sequence: CASSLAASGSLSYNEQFF. The part of the CDR3 DNA that was read is TGTGCTAGCAGCTTAGCGGCTAGCGGGAGCCTCTCCTACAATGAG.

This clone was seen many times. The read comes to an end 3 residues before the CDR3 does, leaving the germline J gene to fill in the end. The chain recombines TRBV20-1 with TRBJ2-7; tentatively, D is TRBD2 (5 bases). Germline-derived CDR1 and CDR2 are DFQATT and SNEGSKA (reference sequence). CDR3 length: 15 amino acids. Trimming took off 4 bases at V and 0 bases at J, with 16 bases between the two ends. CDR3 sequence: CSANLAVSSSYEQYF. CDR3 DNA (partial): TGCAGTGCTAACCTAGCCGTTAGTAGCTCCTACGAG.

This clone was detected many times. The CDR3 end falls 3 residues outside the read, so it is completed with the germline J gene. V gene TRBV7-3 combines with J gene TRBJ2-3; TRBD2 matches at 8 bases. V lost 5 bases to trimming and J lost 3 bases; unmatched junction nucleotides: 4. The germline V gene encodes CDR1 SGHTA and CDR2 FQGTGA. The CDR3 has 14 amino acids. This chain's CDR3 is CASSPGLATDTQYF. Incomplete CDR3 DNA: TGTGCCAGCAGCCCTGGACTAGCAACAGATACG. The variable domain in full, with the rest retrieved from reference TRBV7-3 and TRBJ2-3, is GAGVSQTPSNKVTEKGKYVELRCDPISGHTALYWYRQSLGQGPEFLIYFQGTGAADDSGLPNDRFFAVRPEGSVSTLKIQRTERGDSAVYLCASSPGLATDTQYFGPGTRLTVL.

This clone was observed many times. From the germline J gene comes the end of the CDR3, since the read stops 3 residues before it. V and J are TRBV28 and TRBJ1-1; 7 nucleotides match TRBD1. V gave up 5 bases and J gave up 4 bases; unmatched junction bases: 10. The CDR3 totals 15 residues. CDR1 MDHEN and CDR2 SYDVKM come from the germline V gene. CDR3 amino acids: CASSASRGSGTEAFF. CDR3 DNA, as far as it was read: TGTGCCAGCAGTGCGAGCAGGGGGTCGGGCACTGAA.

In its sample, this clone was seen many times. The sequence runs out 3 residues before the end of the CDR3; the remainder is reconstructed from the germline J gene. The chain is built from TRBV30 and TRBJ2-7, with TRBD2 matching over 7 bases. CDR1 GTSNPN and CDR2 SVGIG come from the germline V gene (reference sequence). Trimming took 0 bases from V and 5 from J; bases not matched to a gene: 10. CDR3 length equals 15 residues. Partial CDR3 DNA: TGTGCCTGGAGTGTAATAGCGGGTGGCAATAACGAG. This translates into CAWSVIAGGNNE. The CDR3 in its entirety is CAWSVIAGGNNEQYF.